This T cell receptor beta chain derives from a study of T cell changes during pregnancy in multiple sclerosis. Libraries were prepared by immunoSEQ multiplex PCR; TCRdb keeps only in-frame clonotypes and omits some of them. The sample lists 20,000 to 30,000 clones; roughly 90% were seen once. This CDR3 is built from 15 residues. The V and J ends lost 8 bases and 4 bases respectively, with 17 bases between them. The germline CDR1 and CDR2 sequences are SNHLY and FYNNEI. The sequencing used CD8+ T cells from peripheral blood mononuclear cells, collected in the third trimester of pregnancy. J is TRBJ2-2 and V is TRBV2, with a weak D call TRBD1 (5 bases). This TCR was sampled from a female donor in good health, enrolled as a control in a pregnancy study. CDR3 amino acids: CASYKLDSSTGELFF. Here the CDR3 DNA reads TGTGCCAGCTACAAGCTAGACAGCAGCACCGGGGAGCTGTTTTTT.